This T cell receptor (beta chain) appears in the sequencing data of a study of blood T cell repertoires in COVID-19. Study-wide background: Italy, Spain and the United States were the sources of the convalescent and acute COVID-19 samples. PBMCs, B-cell-depleted T cells, or T cells were the source of the cDNA or gDNA that made up the material.

Source study methods: It was from reference gene primer amplification that nucleated cell counts were estimated. Only in-frame clones appear in the TCRdb table, and some are missing; sequencing was by immunoSEQ multiplex PCR. From that table come the V and J calls and clone size; the DNA was used to work out D and trimming. The sample carries about 270,000 clones, about 89% recorded once. The CDR3 runs 15 residues. The ends were cut back, 0 bases at V and 9 bases at J, with 14 bases in the middle. Looked up from germline, CDR1 is KGHDR and CDR2 is SFDVKD. The origin of this receptor is a man in his forties with active or convalescent COVID-19. Sample: peripheral blood. The chain has TRBV24-1 and TRBJ1-5; D uncertain. CDR3: CATSDLGPPVGPQHF. The DNA of the CDR3 is TGTGCCACCAGTGATTTGGGGCCACCCGTGGGGCCCCAGCATTTT.